This T cell receptor (beta chain) derives from a study of healthy donors' naive CD4 and CD8 T cells. General study results and limits: Positive CDR3 charge linked to CD4+ cells, negative to CD8+ cells.

Germline V gives CDR1 SQVTM, CDR2 ANQGSEA. The V and J ends lost 5 bases and 3 bases, in that order; junction bases with no gene match: 5. There are 14 residues in the CDR3. Details on this clonotype: No antigen is known for it.

Each TCR library used around 500 ng of total RNA and a linear amplification protocol. TCRdb used MiXCR to reprocess the reads, holding one entry per CDR3 protein. The sample comprises approximately 200,000 distinct CDR3 sequences, 65% to 75% of which are singletons, and approximately 2.5% rests with the top ten. This sequence joins TRBV29-1 and TRBJ2-1, with 9 bases that match TRBD2. The sequencing sample was made of naive CD4+ and CD8+ T cells sorted from blood, pooled from several donors. The receptor was isolated from a pool of human donors in good health; the sample pools cells from several healthy donors. The CDR3 sequence: CSVPSGKYYNEQFF. The CDR3 DNA follows: TGCAGCGTTCCTAGCGGGAAATACTACAATGAGCAGTTCTTC.